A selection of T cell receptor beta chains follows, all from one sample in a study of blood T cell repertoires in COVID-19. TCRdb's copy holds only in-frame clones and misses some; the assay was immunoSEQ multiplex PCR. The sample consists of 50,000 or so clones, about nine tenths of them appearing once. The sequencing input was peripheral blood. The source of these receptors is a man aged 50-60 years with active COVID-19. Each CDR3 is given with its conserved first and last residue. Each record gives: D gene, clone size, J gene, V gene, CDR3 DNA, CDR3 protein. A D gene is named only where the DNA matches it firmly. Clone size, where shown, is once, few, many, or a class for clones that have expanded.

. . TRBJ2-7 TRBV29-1 TGCAGCGTGGCCGGGACTTCCTACGAGCAGTACTTC CSVAGTSYEQYF
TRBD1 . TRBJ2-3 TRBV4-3 TGCGCCAGCAGCCAAGATCGGGACAGGGACATGTATTTT CASSQDRDRDMYF
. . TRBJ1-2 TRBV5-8 TGTGCCAGCAGCCGGGAATTAGGCAGCAATGGCTACACCTTC CASSRELGSNGYTF
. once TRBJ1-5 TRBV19 TGTGCCAGTAGTAGACGGACACCCGATAGCAATCAGCCCCAGCATTTT CASSRRTPDSNQPQHF
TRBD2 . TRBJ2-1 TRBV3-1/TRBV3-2 TGTGCCAGCAGCCAGACTAGCGGCTCCTACAATGAGCAGTTCTTC CASSQTSGSYNEQFF
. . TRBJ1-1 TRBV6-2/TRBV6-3 TGTGCCAGCAGTTACGAGGACACGGCCTGGGGTGAAGCTTTCTTT CASSYEDTAWGEAFF
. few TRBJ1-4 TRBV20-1 TGCAGTGCCAGTACGGGTATTGGCGAAAAACTGTTTTTT CSASTGIGEKLFF
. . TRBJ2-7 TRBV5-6 TGTGCCAGCAGCTTGGGGGGACTACAGGGATACGAGCAGTACTTC CASSLGGLQGYEQYF
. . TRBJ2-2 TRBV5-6 TGTGCCAGCAGCTTCGGAGGTTTCCTAACCGGGGAGCTGTTTTTT CASSFGGFLTGELFF
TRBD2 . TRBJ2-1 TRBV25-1 TGTGCCAGCAGTCCCGGGGGGAGGGGTGAGTTCTTC CASSPGGRGEFF
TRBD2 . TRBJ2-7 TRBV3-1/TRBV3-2 TGTGCCACATCATCGGGGGGGGTGTACGAGCAGTACTTC CATSSGGVYEQYF
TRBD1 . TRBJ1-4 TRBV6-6 TGTGCCAGCAGTCGCGGACAGGCCTCAACTAATGAAAAACTGTTTTTT CASSRGQASTNEKLFF
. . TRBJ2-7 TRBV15 TGTGCCACCAGCAGAGATCTGGTGGTCGGGGGAAAGGGGCAGTACTTC CATSRDLVVGGKGQYF
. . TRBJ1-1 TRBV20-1 TGCAGTGCAGCGGATTTGCGGGAAGCTTTCTTT CSAADLREAFF
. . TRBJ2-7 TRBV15 TGTGCCACCAGCACTATCGAGGGATACGAGCAGTACTTC CATSTIEGYEQYF
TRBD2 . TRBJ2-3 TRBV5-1 TGCGCCAGCAGCGTAAGCGGGGTCCAAGCTACGCAGTATTTT CASSVSGVQATQYF
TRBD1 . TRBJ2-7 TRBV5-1 TGCGCCAGCAGTTCACCTGGGACAGGGGGCTTCGACGAGCAGTACTTC CASSSPGTGGFDEQYF
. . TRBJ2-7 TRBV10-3 TGTGCCATCAGTGAAGCGTTGACCTACGAGCAGTACTTC CAISEALTYEQYF
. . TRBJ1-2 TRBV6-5 TGTGCCAGCAGCGCCCGGGGGGGAGCTAACTATGGCTACACCTTC CASSARGGANYGYTF
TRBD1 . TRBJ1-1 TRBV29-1 TGCAGCGCGGGACAGGGGGCGCGCACTGAAGCTTTCTTT CSAGQGARTEAFF
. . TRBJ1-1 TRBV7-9 TGTGCCAGCTACATGAACACTGAAGCTTTCTTT CASYMNTEAFF
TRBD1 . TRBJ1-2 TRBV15 TGTGCCACCAGCCCGGACAGGTACTATGGCTACACCTTC CATSPDRYYGYTF
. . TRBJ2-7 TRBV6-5 TGTGCCAGCAGGTTGGGGCCCTACGAGCAGTACTTC CASRLGPYEQYF
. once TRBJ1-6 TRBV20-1 TGCAGTGCTAGTTTGGACAAGTCTTCACCCCTCCACTTT CSASLDKSSPLHF
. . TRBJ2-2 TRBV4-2 TGTGCCAGCAGCCGGGTCCCGGGAGAGGGGGGGGAGCTGTTTTTT CASSRVPGEGGELFF
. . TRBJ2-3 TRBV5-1 TGCGCCAGCAGCGACCAGGGACAATCGGATACGCAGTATTTT CASSDQGQSDTQYF
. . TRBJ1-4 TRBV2 TGTGCCACCCTCAAACGGTTACTGGCTAATGAAAAACTGTTTTTT CATLKRLLANEKLFF
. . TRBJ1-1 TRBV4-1 TGCGCCAGCAGCCACCGAAGCCGCGGGACGAACACTGAAGCTTTCTTT CASSHRSRGTNTEAFF
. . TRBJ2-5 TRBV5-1 TGCGCCAGCAGCCCAACCGCCCGCAGCCAAGAGACCCAGTACTTC CASSPTARSQETQYF
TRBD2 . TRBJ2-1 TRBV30 TGTGCCTGGACCAGCGGGAGGGTTATTTCCTACAATGAGCAGTTCTTC CAWTSGRVISYNEQFF
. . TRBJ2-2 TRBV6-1 TGTGCCAGCAGTGAATTCGTTGGGCCGTACGGGGAGCTGTTTTTT CASSEFVGPYGELFF
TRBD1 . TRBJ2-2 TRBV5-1 TGCGCCAGCAGGACGGGACAGGGGGACACCGGGGAGCTGTTTTTT CASRTGQGDTGELFF
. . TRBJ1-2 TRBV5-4 TGTGCCAGCCGAAGGGGGGAGGGGGGGCTCTATGGCTACACCTTC CASRRGEGGLYGYTF
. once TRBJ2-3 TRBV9 TGTGCCAGCAGCCACAGAAAGGACTTCACAGATACGCAGTATTTT CASSHRKDFTDTQYF
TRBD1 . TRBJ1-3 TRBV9 TGTGCCAGCAGCTTGGGACAGGGGGCCTCCTCTGGAAACACCATATATTTT CASSLGQGASSGNTIYF
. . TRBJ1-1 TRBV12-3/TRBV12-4 TGTGCCAGCAGTTCCCAGGGGAACACTGAAGCTTTCTTT CASSSQGNTEAFF
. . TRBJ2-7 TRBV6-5 TGTGCCAGCAGTCTGTCCCGGGACGAGCAGTACTTC CASSLSRDEQYF
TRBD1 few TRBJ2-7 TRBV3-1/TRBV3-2 TGTGCCAGCAGCCAAGCCAGGGGGCGCGTCGAGCAGTACTTC CASSQARGRVEQYF
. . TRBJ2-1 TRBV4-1 TGCGCCAGCAGCCAAGAAGGGGGGGTTATCTACAATGAGCAGTTCTTC CASSQEGGVIYNEQFF
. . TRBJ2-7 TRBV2 TGTGCCAGCAGTGAAGCACAGGGACGGGCCTACGAGCAGTACTTC CASSEAQGRAYEQYF
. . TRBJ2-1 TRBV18 TGTGCCAGCTCACCAGGTCTAGGTAACTCCTACAATGAGCAGTTCTTC CASSPGLGNSYNEQFF
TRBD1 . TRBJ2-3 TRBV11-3 TGTGCCAGCAGCTTATTCTGGACAGGGACAGATACGCAGTATTTT CASSLFWTGTDTQYF
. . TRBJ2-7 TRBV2 TGTGCCAGCAGATCATGGGGGGCGGGGGACGAGCAGTACTTC CASRSWGAGDEQYF
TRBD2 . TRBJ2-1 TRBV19 TGTGCCAGTAGTGACCCCGGGACTAGCGGAACCAATGAGCAGTTCTTC CASSDPGTSGTNEQFF